This T cell receptor beta chain was identified in a study of blood T cell repertoires in COVID-19. Overall study context: Whether acute or convalescent, the COVID-19 samples came from the United States, Italy and Spain. The cDNA or gDNA used as material had been derived from T cells, B-cell-depleted T cells, or PBMCs.

This CDR3 spans 19 amino acids. Germline V gene sequence: CDR1 SGHDT, CDR2 YYEEEE. Trimming shortened V by 2 bases and J by 0 bases, and 21 bases separated the two germline ends. As originally analysed: Amplifying reference gene primers gave estimates of nucleated cell counts. The method was immunoSEQ multiplex PCR; TCRdb's version includes in-frame clones alone and lacks a portion of them. The DNA gave D and trimming, while V, J and clone size come from that table. The sample records about 74,000 clones, under 95% being singletons. The receptor was derived from a human donor in a cohort sampled during active COVID-19. The sequenced sample consisted of peripheral blood. This chain connects TRBV5-6 to TRBJ1-5, with a weak D call TRBD1 (5 bases). The CDR3 DNA is TGTGCCAGCAGCTTATGGGACTGGATCGGGAAATATAGCAATCAGCCCCAGCATTTT. The encoded protein is CASSLWDWIGKYSNQPQHF.